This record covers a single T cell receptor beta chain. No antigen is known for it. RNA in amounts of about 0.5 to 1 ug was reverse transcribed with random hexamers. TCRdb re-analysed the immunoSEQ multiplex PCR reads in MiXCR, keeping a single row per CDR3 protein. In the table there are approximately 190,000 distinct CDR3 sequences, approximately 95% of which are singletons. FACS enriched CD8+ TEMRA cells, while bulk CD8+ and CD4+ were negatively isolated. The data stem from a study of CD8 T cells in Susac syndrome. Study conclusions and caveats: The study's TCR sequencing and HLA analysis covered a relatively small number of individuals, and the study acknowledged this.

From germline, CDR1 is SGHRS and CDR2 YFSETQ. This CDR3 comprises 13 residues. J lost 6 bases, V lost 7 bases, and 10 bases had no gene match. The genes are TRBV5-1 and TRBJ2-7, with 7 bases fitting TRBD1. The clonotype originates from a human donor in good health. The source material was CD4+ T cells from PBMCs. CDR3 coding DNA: TGCGCCAGCCGAACACAGGGGCGCGTCGAGCAGTACTTC. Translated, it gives CASRTQGRVEQYF.